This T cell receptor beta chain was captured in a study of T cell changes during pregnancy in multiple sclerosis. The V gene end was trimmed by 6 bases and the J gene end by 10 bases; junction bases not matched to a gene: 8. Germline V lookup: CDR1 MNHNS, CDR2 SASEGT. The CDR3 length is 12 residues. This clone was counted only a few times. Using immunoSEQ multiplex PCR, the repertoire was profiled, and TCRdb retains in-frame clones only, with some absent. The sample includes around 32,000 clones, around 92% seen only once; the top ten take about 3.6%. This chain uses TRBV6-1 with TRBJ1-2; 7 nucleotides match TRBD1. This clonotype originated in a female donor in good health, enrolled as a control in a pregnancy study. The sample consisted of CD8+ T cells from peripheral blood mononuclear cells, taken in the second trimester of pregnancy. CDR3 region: CASSADRWLYTF. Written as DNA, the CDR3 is TGTGCCAGCAGCGCGGACAGGTGGCTCTACACCTTC.